This TCR beta chain was identified during a study of regulatory T cells in long-lasting Graves disease. The overall study: Graves' patients who were just diagnosed had used antithyroid drugs for under 3 months. Whole-study findings and limits: Study of thyroid tissue was not done, with only peripheral blood studied.

Trimming pared 0 bases from V and 5 bases from J, leaving 14 bases between. This CDR3 spans 15 amino acids. Looked up from germline, CDR1 is SQVTM and CDR2 is ANQGSEA. Building of the TCR beta libraries involved iRepertoire HTBI primers and Arm-PCR of CDR3 regions. TCRdb passed the multiplex PCR reads through MiXCR, listing each CDR3 protein once. The top ten hold over 7% of the sample, which has about 430,000 distinct CDR3 sequences, approximately 16% seen once. Time point specified: newly diagnosed GD, antithyroid drugs for less than 3 months. Researchers made the TCR library from RNA that was extracted from PBMCs. This clonotype has ten or more counts. The antigen is not known. These records were also assigned to another study, of T cells in Graves' hyperthyroidism and ophthalmopathy. Turning to that study: With the HTBI primer set, the TCR CDR3 went through a first round of RT-PCR. Among clonotypes expanded in thyroid above 0.001, most were also found in blood.

The chain employs TRBV29-1 and TRBJ2-4; no reliable D call. The TCR comes from a woman aged 40 to 49 with Graves disease. Material: peripheral blood mononuclear cells (PBMCs), obtained at new diagnosis, from a patient treated with antithyroid drugs. DNA of the CDR3: TGCAGCGTTGAAGATGGGGTTTTCGGAGAAAACATTCAGTACTTC. This codes for CSVEDGVFGENIQYF.